This passage covers 13 T cell receptor beta chains from one sample sequenced in a study of human T cells and chemical hapten exposure. TCRdb re-called the RACE reads through MiXCR, storing one row per CDR3 protein. There are 370,000 or so distinct CDR3 sequences in the sample; about 4.8% occur only once, and around 2% lies in the top ten. Time point: patch test 1, 2 weeks after DPC sensitization. The treatment was: therapeutic diphenylcyclopropenone sensitization with weekly scalp DPC. This sample comprised whole blood, obtained in connection with sensitization to the hapten diphenylcyclopropenone (DPC). These receptors all stem from a woman aged 50 to 65 with alopecia areata. Some clones in this sample may be carry-over from other donors' samples.

This clonotype was seen repeatedly, ten times or more. This chain links TRBV14 with TRBJ1-6, with D hard to call. The ends were cut back, 0 bases at V and 8 bases at J, with 8 bases in the middle. Germline CDR1 reads SGHDN; CDR2 reads FVKESK. CDR3 length equals 14 residues. CDR3 loop: CASSQDRRYSPLHF. The CDR3 DNA reads TGTGCCAGCAGCCAAGATAGACGATATTCACCCCTCCACTTT.

This clonotype came up many times. V gene TRBV4-1 combines with J gene TRBJ1-5; D gene ambiguous. V was pared by 1 base and J by 3 bases, with 7 bases between. This CDR3 contains 14 residues. CDR1 and CDR2 from the germline V gene are MGHRA and YSYEKL. CDR3 nucleotides: TGCGCCAGCAGCCAAGGACTCGCCAATCAGCCCCAGCATTTT. Translation: CASSQGLANQPQHF.

This clonotype was recorded many times. This chain connects TRBV6-5 to TRBJ2-7; 8 bases agree with TRBD2. Trimming at V came to 11 bases and at J to 4 bases, leaving 10 bases not matched to a gene. This CDR3 is 13 amino acids long. Looked up from germline, CDR1 is MNHEY and CDR2 is SVGAGI. For the CDR3, the DNA is TGTGCCGCGGGCCCCCCGGGGGGGTACGAGCAGTACTTC. Amino acid sequence: CAAGPPGGYEQYF.

The rearrangement joins TRBV28 to TRBJ1-1, with a weak D call TRBD1 (5 bases). Germline V gene data show CDR1 as MDHEN and CDR2 as SYDVKM. Trimming stripped 2 bases from V and 0 bases from J, with 13 bases between. The CDR3 runs 16 residues. CDR3 coding DNA: TGTGCCAGCAGTTTAATGGGCGGGGCGCTGAACACTGAAGCTTTCTTT. This gives the protein CASSLMGGALNTEAFF.

J is TRBJ2-2 and V is TRBV7-9; 9 bases are shared with TRBD2. Germline V gene sequence: CDR1 SEHNR, CDR2 FQNEAQ (reference sequence). There are 15 residues in the CDR3. Unmatched junction bases numbered 1, after V lost 5 bases and J lost 0 bases. The CDR3 is CASSPSGANTGELFF. The CDR3 DNA reads as TGTGCCAGCAGCCCTAGCGGGGCGAACACCGGGGAGCTGTTTTTT.

This clonotype was counted only a few times. The CDR3 reads CATSDQKRGTSSEQYF. The CDR3 DNA follows: TGTGCCACCAGTGATCAGAAGCGCGGGACTAGCAGCGAGCAGTACTTC. The rearrangement uses TRBV24-1 and TRBJ2-7, with 9 bases aligning to TRBD2. Losses at the gene ends were 3 bases for V and 6 bases for J; bases not matched to a gene: 11. Germline V lookup: CDR1 KGHDR, CDR2 SFDVKD. There are 16 residues in the CDR3.

This clonotype came up a few times. The chain recombines TRBV7-2 with TRBJ1-1, with a weak D call TRBD1 (5 bases). CDR3 size: 15 residues. Per the germline V gene, CDR1 is SGHTA and CDR2 is FQGNSA. The germline V and J ends were trimmed by 5 bases and 5 bases, with 18 bases remaining between them. The CDR3 DNA reads as TGTGCCAGCAGCCCTGCCCCAGGGATCAGGACTGAAGCTTTCTTT. It yields the protein CASSPAPGIRTEAFF.

This clonotype showed up just a few times. The gene calls are TRBV4-2 and TRBJ1-2; possible D gene TRBD1, 5 bases. The germline gives CDR1 LGHNA, CDR2 YNFKEQ. This CDR3 region has 16 residues. V was clipped by 0 bases and J by 4 bases, with 15 bases between them. Here the CDR3 reads CASSQELTAGSYGYTF. The CDR3 bases are TGTGCCAGCAGCCAAGAATTGACAGCGGGCAGCTATGGCTACACCTTC.

This clonotype was counted ten times or more. V usage is TRBV19 and J usage is TRBJ1-5; D is undetermined. This CDR3 spans 11 amino acids. CDR1 and CDR2 (germline): LNHDA, SQIVND (reference sequence). CDR3 sequence: CAGGVGQPQHF. The CDR3, as DNA: TGTGCAGGCGGGGTGGGACAGCCCCAGCATTTT.

Details on this clonotype: This may come from a read error, since a much larger clone is one base off. The chain has TRBV5-4 and TRBJ1-2, with TRBD1 identical over 10 bases. The CDR3 is 14 amino acids. The V segment lost 5 bases and the J segment 3 bases; nucleotides outside the gene matches: 4. Germline assignment: CDR1 SGHNT and CDR2 YYREEE (reference sequence). For the CDR3, the DNA is TGTGCCAGCAGGACCGGGACAGGGGACTATGGCTACACCTTC. Amino acids: CASRTGTGDYGYTF.

This clonotype was recorded a few times. The V and J genes are TRBV2 and TRBJ2-1; D remains unclear. The CDR3 is 14 residues long. Germline CDR1 SNHLY, CDR2 FYNNEI. V was clipped by 3 bases and J by 2 bases, with 8 bases between them. The CDR3 here is CASSEERPYNEQFF. The CDR3 bases are TGTGCCAGCAGTGAGGAGCGCCCCTACAATGAGCAGTTCTTC. Drawing the rest from reference TRBV2 and TRBJ2-1, the complete variable domain is EPEVTQTPSHQVTQMGQEVILRCVPISNHLYFYWYRQILGQKVEFLVSFYNNEISEKSEIFDDQFSVERPDGSNFTLKIRSTKLEDSAMYFCASSEERPYNEQFFGPGTRLTVL.

This clonotype was seen ten or more times. CDR3 protein: CASSQDNTFSEGYTF. The CDR3 nucleotides are TGCGCCAGCAGCCAAGATAATACGTTTTCGGAAGGCTACACCTTC. The chain joins TRBV4-3 to TRBJ1-2; D not certain. This CDR3 is built from 15 residues. V lost 0 bases and J 8 bases, leaving 16 bases between the germline ends. Germline V lookup: CDR1 LGHNA, CDR2 YSLEER.

The V gene is TRBV7-3, the J gene TRBJ2-3, with no clear D. Per the germline V gene, CDR1 is SGHTA and CDR2 is FQGTGA. V gave up 5 bases and J gave up 0 bases, with 12 bases separating them. The CDR3 loop spans 15 amino acids. In nucleotides, the CDR3 is TGTGCCAGCAGCCCTAGTCGTTCTAGCACAGATACGCAGTATTTT. Translating gives CASSPSRSSTDTQYF.